The following is a TCR beta chain sequence with its context. Germline values: CDR1 GTSNPN, CDR2 SVGIG (reference sequence). The CDR3 contains 13 residues. The V end was cut by 0 bases, the J end by 4 bases, with 7 bases between. The data were produced by immunoSEQ multiplex PCR, yet TCRdb's version contains in-frame clones alone and is incomplete. The sample holds about 19,000 clones; over 70% are singletons and the top ten take 1.4%. The entry originates in a study of PD-1 blockade in mismatch repair-deficient tumors. The source of this sequence is an adult with mismatch repair-deficient cancer. This specimen consisted of PBMCs, obtained 52 weeks after starting pembrolizumab. The rearrangement joins TRBV30 to TRBJ1-5; D gene ambiguous. CDR3 residues: CAWSVRGNQPQHF. The CDR3, as DNA: TGTGCCTGGAGTGTACGGGGTAATCAGCCCCAGCATTTT.